This TCR beta chain was observed in a study of shared clonotypes between healthy human individuals. Sequencing used immunoSEQ multiplex PCR; TCRdb keeps in-frame clones, though not all of them. The repertoire has hundreds of thousands of clones, about three quarters of them found once; the top ten carry around 2%. This clone was counted many times. Trimming cost V 2 bases and J 6 bases, with 3 bases left between them. Germline V lookup: CDR1 SGHDT, CDR2 YYEEEE. The CDR3 runs 10 residues. The material sequenced was memory CD4+ T cells sorted from blood. Described subset: CD45RA-negative fraction. The sequence came from a woman in her 30s in good health. The chain couples TRBV5-6 to TRBJ2-7; D is undetermined. The CDR3 region has the DNA TGTGCCAGCAGCTTTGGCGAGCAGTACTTC. Amino acid sequence: CASSFGEQYF.